This paragraph reports one T cell receptor (beta chain). The time point here: pretreatment peripheral blood. Data came from immunoSEQ multiplex PCR; TCRdb stores just in-frame clones and leaves some out. The sample holds under 70,000 clones, approximately 75% seen once. CDR3 length: 16 residues. Germline CDR1 SGHAT, CDR2 FQNNGV. Trimming shortened V by 4 bases and J by 0 bases, and 13 bases separated the two germline ends. This entry belongs to a study of PD-L1 blockade in urothelial cancer. Sequencing was performed on PBMCs, taken around atezolizumab (anti-PD-L1) treatment. The chain employs TRBV11-2 and TRBJ1-3; D may be TRBD1 (6 bases). This TCR was recovered from an older man with urothelial cancer. DNA for the CDR3: TGTGCCAGCAGCTCCCTGTACAGGGTCTCTGGAAACACCATATATTTT. Translated: CASSSLYRVSGNTIYF.